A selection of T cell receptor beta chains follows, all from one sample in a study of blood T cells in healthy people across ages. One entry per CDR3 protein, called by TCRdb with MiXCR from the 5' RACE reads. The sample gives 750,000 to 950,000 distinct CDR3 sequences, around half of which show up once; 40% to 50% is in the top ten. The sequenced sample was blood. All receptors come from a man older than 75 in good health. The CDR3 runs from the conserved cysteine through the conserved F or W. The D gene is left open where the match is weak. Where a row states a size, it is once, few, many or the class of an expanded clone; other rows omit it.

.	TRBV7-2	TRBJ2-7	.	TGTGCCAGCAGCTTAGGCCCGTTTTCGGGGATTCCGAGCGAGCAGTACTTC	CASSLGPFSGIPSEQYF
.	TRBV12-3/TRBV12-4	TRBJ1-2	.	TGTGCCAGCAGTTTGGCTGGGGGGCCTAACTATGGCTACACCTTC	CASSLAGGPNYGYTF
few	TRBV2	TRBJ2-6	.	TGTGCCAGCAGTCTTCAGCGCTCTGGGGCCAACGTCCTGACTTTC	CASSLQRSGANVLTF
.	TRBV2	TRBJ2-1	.	TGTGCCGGCAGTGAAGAGGTTCCGGGGAGCTCCTACAATGAGCAGTTCTTC	CAGSEEVPGSSYNEQFF
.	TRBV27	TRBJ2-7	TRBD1	TGTGCCAGCAGTCCCCGGACAGGACCCTACTACGAGCAGTACTTC	CASSPRTGPYYEQYF
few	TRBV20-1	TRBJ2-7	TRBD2	TGCAGTGCTAGAGCATGGACTAGCGGGAGACCCTACGAGCAGTACTTC	CSARAWTSGRPYEQYF
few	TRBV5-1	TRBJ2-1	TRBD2	TGCGCCAGCAGCTTAGTGGGAGGGTCAGTGGGCAATGAGCAGTTCTTC	CASSLVGGSVGNEQFF
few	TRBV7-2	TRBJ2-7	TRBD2	TGTGCCAGCAGCGCTCCACTAGCGGGCCGGGACGAGCAGTACTTC	CASSAPLAGRDEQYF
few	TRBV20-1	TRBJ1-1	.	TGCAGTGCTAGAGATATTTGGGGCGACAACGGGGCTTTCTTT	CSARDIWGDNGAFF
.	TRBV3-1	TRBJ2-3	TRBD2	TGTGCCAGCAGCCAAGATCTAATGAGAGGGAGGGCCAAGGCAGATACGCAGTATTTT	CASSQDLMRGRAKADTQYF
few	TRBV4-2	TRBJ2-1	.	TGTGCCAGCAGCCGAACAGTGACCTACAATGAGCAGTTCTTC	CASSRTVTYNEQFF
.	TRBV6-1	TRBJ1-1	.	TGTGCCAGCAGATCGGTGGTGAACACTGAAGCTTTCTTT	CASRSVVNTEAFF
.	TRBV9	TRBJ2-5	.	TGTGCCAGCAGCGTAGGCCAAAAAGAGACCCAGTACTTC	CASSVGQKETQYF
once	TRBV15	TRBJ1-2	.	TGTGCCACCAGCAGAGATCGGTTCGGGATGCTTAACTATGGCTACACCTTC	CATSRDRFGMLNYGYTF
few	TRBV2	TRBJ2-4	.	TGTGCCAGCAGTGCCGATAGCCGTGTCAAAAACATTCAGTACTTC	CASSADSRVKNIQYF
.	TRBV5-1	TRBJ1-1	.	TGCGCCAGCAGCTTGGAAAGGGTCACTGAAGCTTTCTTT	CASSLERVTEAFF
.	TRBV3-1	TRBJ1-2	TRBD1	TGTGCCAGCAGCCGCGGACAGGGAGGGACCCTGAACTATGGCTACACCTTC	CASSRGQGGTLNYGYTF
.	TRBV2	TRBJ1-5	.	TGTGCCAGCAGTGGCAGCCCGGACAATCAGCCCCAGCATTTT	CASSGSPDNQPQHF
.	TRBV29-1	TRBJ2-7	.	TGCAGCGGGGGCCATGGGGCCGAGCAGTACTTC	CSGGHGAEQYF
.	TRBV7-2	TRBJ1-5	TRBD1	TGTGCCAGCAGCTTACATCCCAGGGGGCCGGTTCAGCCCCAGCATTTT	CASSLHPRGPVQPQHF
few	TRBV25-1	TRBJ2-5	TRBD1	TGTGCCAGCAGTCCCCGGGACAGGGGCGGAGAGACCCAGTACTTC	CASSPRDRGGETQYF
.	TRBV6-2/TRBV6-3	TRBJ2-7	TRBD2	TGTGCCGGCAGTTACACAAGGACTAGCGGGAGGCCTACCTACGAGCAGTACTTC	CAGSYTRTSGRPTYEQYF